A selection of T cell receptor beta chains follows, all from one sample in a study of blood T cell repertoires in COVID-19. The data were produced by immunoSEQ multiplex PCR, yet TCRdb's version contains in-frame clones alone and is incomplete. The sample includes hundreds of thousands of clones, 80% to 90% seen only once; the top ten take about 2.2%. The sample taken for sequencing was PBMCs or T cells enriched from blood (not recorded which). These receptors were collected from a woman aged 18 to 35 who had recovered from COVID-19. Both conserved end residues are part of each CDR3. D genes are given only for firm matches. A clone size is listed for some rows: how often the clone was seen (once, few, many), or a class if it is expanded.

- | TRBJ2-7 | TRBV28 | TRBD2 | TGTGCCAGCAGAAGACTAGCGGGGTTTTTTACAGTGGAGCAGTACTTC | CASRRLAGFFTVEQYF
once | TRBJ1-2 | TRBV7-4 | TRBD1 | TGTGCCAGCAGCAAAAGGGACAGGTGTATAGCTAACTATGGCTACACCTTC | CASSKRDRCIANYGYTF
- | TRBJ2-3 | TRBV2 | TRBD2 | TGTGCCAGCAGTGATATGCCTAGCGGGGGCCTCCGCACAGATACGCAGTATTTT | CASSDMPSGGLRTDTQYF
- | TRBJ2-5 | TRBV21-1 | - | TGTGCCAGCAGCTCCAAGGGGCCAGGGGAGACAGAGACCCAGTACTTC | CASSSKGPGETETQYF
- | TRBJ1-3 | TRBV14 | - | TGTGCCAGCAGCCATGGCGGAGACACCATATATTTT | CASSHGGDTIYF
- | TRBJ1-6 | TRBV5-4 | TRBD1 | TGTGCCAGCAGCCATAACAGGGGGTTTAATTCACCCCTCCACTTT | CASSHNRGFNSPLHF
- | TRBJ1-1 | TRBV28 | - | TGTGCCAGCAGGAGTGCAGGGTTGAACACTGAAGCTTTCTTT | CASRSAGLNTEAFF
once | TRBJ2-2 | TRBV13 | - | TGTGCCAGCAGCCATCGGCGGCCCTCGAACACCGGGGAGCTGTTTTTT | CASSHRRPSNTGELFF
- | TRBJ2-7 | TRBV24-1 | - | TGTGCCACCAGTGATTTGAATCGGGACGAGCAGTACTTC | CATSDLNRDEQYF
- | TRBJ1-2 | TRBV5-4 | - | TGTGCCAGCAGCCCCCCCCGGGGGAACGGCTACACCTTC | CASSPPRGNGYTF
- | TRBJ2-3 | TRBV4-1 | TRBD2 | TGCGCCAGCAGCCAGATAGCGGGGGGGCAGGGAGATACGCAGTATTTT | CASSQIAGGQGDTQYF
- | TRBJ1-5 | TRBV3-1/TRBV3-2 | - | TGTGCCAGCAGCCAAGAGGTAGGAGTATCAGTTCAGCCCCAGCATTTT | CASSQEVGVSVQPQHF
- | TRBJ1-2 | TRBV28 | - | TGTGCCAGCAGGGTAACAGGGTTCTATGGCTACACCTTC | CASRVTGFYGYTF
- | TRBJ2-3 | TRBV5-1 | TRBD2 | TGCGCCAGCAGCTTGGAACCAGCGGGGGTAGGAGATACGCAGTATTTT | CASSLEPAGVGDTQYF
- | TRBJ2-7 | TRBV30 | TRBD2 | TGTGCCTGGAGTGGGGGGGGGTTCAGCCTTAACTTC | CAWSGGGFSLNF
- | TRBJ1-4 | TRBV18 | - | TGTGCCAGCTCACAAAACCCTCTTGTGGCAACAACTAATGAAAAACTGTTTTTT | CASSQNPLVATTNEKLFF
- | TRBJ1-4 | TRBV19 | - | TGTGCCAGTAGTACACCGACAGGAGGAGGTGAAAAACTGTTTTTT | CASSTPTGGGEKLFF